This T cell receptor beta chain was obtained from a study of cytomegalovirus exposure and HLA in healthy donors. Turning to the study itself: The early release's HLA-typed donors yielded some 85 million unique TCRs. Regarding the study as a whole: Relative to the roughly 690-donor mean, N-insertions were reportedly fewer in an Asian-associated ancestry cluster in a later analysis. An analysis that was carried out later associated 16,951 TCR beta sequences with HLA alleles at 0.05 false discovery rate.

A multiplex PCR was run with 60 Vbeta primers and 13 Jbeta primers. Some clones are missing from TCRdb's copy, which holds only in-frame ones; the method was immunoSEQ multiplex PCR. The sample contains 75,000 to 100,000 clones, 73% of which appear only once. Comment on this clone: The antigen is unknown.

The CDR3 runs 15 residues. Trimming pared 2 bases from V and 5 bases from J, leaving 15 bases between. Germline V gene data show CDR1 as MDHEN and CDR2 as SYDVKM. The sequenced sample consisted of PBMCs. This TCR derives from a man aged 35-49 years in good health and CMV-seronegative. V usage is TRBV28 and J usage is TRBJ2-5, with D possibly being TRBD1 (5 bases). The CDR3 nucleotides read TGTGCCAGCAGTTTAGTTGACCCGACAGTCGAGACCCAGTACTTC. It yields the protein CASSLVDPTVETQYF.